This TCR beta chain appears in the sequencing data of a study of brain T cells in children with intractable seizures. A note on this clone: Its antigen is currently unknown.

Sequencing was limited to surgery cases with top T cell transcript signatures in brain tissue. Pre-surgery treatment included at least one anti-epileptic drug. Points from the study as a whole: Patients' HCMV serostatus was unknown; virus specificity rests on CDR3 similarity alone.

The method was immunoSEQ multiplex PCR; TCRdb's version includes in-frame clones alone and lacks a portion of them. The table shows around 80,000 clones, with about 90% occurring only once. Germline values: CDR1 MNHEY, CDR2 SMNVEV (reference sequence). This CDR3 is 13 amino acids long. V was pared by 3 bases and J by 5 bases, with 10 bases between. The chain couples TRBV27 to TRBJ2-5; unclear D gene. The clonotype originates from a girl aged 2 to 10 with Rasmussen encephalitis and intractable seizures. The sample was peripheral blood, taken at surgery. CDR3 DNA: TGTGCCAGCAGTTTCGCGTGTCTGGAGACCCAGTACTTC. This gives the protein CASSFACLETQYF.